The 5 T cell receptor beta chains below were found in one sample sequenced in a study of CD8 T cells in ankylosing spondylitis. TCRdb processed the 5' RACE reads anew with MiXCR; each CDR3 protein has one entry. The sample consists of 250,000 to 300,000 distinct CDR3 sequences, 20% of them appearing once. The sample consisted of blood, either unsorted or a sorted T cell fraction (not recorded which). The source of these receptors is a male donor with ankylosing spondylitis or in good health (not recorded which).

This clonotype turned up a few times. The gene calls are TRBV7-3 and TRBJ2-5, with D maybe TRBD1 (6 bases). Germline CDR1 is SGHTA and CDR2 is FQGTGA. The length of the CDR3 is 13 residues. V was shortened by 3 bases and J by 5 bases, with 10 bases between the two germline ends. The CDR3 DNA follows: TGTGCCAGCAGCTTGTGGCAGGGGGAGACCCAGTACTTC. It codes for CASSLWQGETQYF.

This clonotype was counted a few times. This sequence joins TRBV12-3 or TRBV12-4 and TRBJ2-2; 7 bases are shared with TRBD1. The CDR3 totals 15 residues. The J segment lost 1 base and the V segment lost 6 bases, leaving 5 bases of the junction unmatched. The CDR3 is CASRQGQMNTGELFF. DNA for the CDR3: TGTGCCAGCAGACAGGGACAGATGAACACCGGGGAGCTGTTTTTT.

This chain links TRBV6-5 with TRBJ2-2, with no clear D. The CDR3 length is 16 residues. Deletions cut 4 bases from V and 1 base from J, with 13 bases between. The germline V gene has CDR1 MNHEY and CDR2 SVGAGI. DNA of the CDR3: TGTGCCAGCAGTTTCTCCTCCCCGGTGAACACCGGGGAGCTGTTTTTT. Its translation: CASSFSSPVNTGELFF.

V is TRBV20-1 and J is TRBJ1-2; D perhaps matches TRBD1 (5 bases). V was cut by 4 bases and J by 0 bases, with 12 bases left in between. From germline, CDR1 is DFQATT and CDR2 SNEGSKA (reference sequence). The CDR3 spans 14 residues. Here the CDR3 reads CSANGGETNYGYTF. The CDR3 nucleotides read TGCAGTGCTAACGGGGGGGAAACTAACTATGGCTACACCTTC.

In its sample, this clonotype was seen many times. The chain is built from TRBV3-1 and TRBJ2-1; 13 bases map to TRBD2. There are 15 residues in the CDR3. Trimming removed 3 bases from V and 4 bases from J; junction bases left unmatched: 0. Per the germline V gene, CDR1 is LGHDT and CDR2 is YNNKEL (reference sequence). The CDR3 is CASSQGLAGYNEQFF. CDR3 DNA: TGTGCCAGCAGCCAGGGACTAGCGGGATACAATGAGCAGTTCTTC.